This TCR beta chain stems from a study of shared clonotypes between healthy human individuals (dated by TCRdb to about 2020). Context from the whole study: A few men and two women, aged 18 to 49 years, made up the cohort. Blood TCR repertoires of about five healthy adults were deeply sequenced to estimate repertoire size and the extent of clonotype sharing between individuals. Per donor, leukapheresis produced somewhere between about 0.9 and 9.5 billion PBMCs. To increase sequencing depth and limit assay-specific biases, different laboratories used diverse techniques to prepare libraries and sequence TCR repertoires.

TCR CDR3 regions were amplified from genomic DNA by multiplex PCR using the deep immunoSEQ assay. Extracted genomic DNA from each cell subset was spread evenly across all wells of several immunoSEQ 96-well plates, with each plate serving as a replicate. For unsorted PBMC, each replicate PCR was loaded with around 300 ng genomic DNA, equivalent to tens of thousands of T cell genomes. Genomic DNA from unsorted PBMC was sequenced over ten immunoSEQ deep assay plates. Purified libraries were measured with a Qubit 3.0 fluorometer, size-checked on a Bioanalyzer 2100, and measured again with the KAPA Library Quantification kit. A separate single-read 150-cycle Illumina NextSeq 550 flow cell was used to sequence each immunoSEQ 96-well plate. Concerning the study's data processing: The immunoSEQ output contained only junctional sequences without quality scores, so filtering could not match that applied to full-length reads. To assign V/J genes and CDR3, sequences were annotated using PyIR, a Python wrapper for IgBLAST v1.9, with IMGT germline references. Reads were filtered out if the reads had weak V/J assignments (E-value above 1e-6), no CDR3, stop codons, out-of-frame junctions, or ambiguous translated residues. V3J clonotypes were defined by identical inferred V gene, J gene, and CDR3 amino acid sequence. To compute the percentage overlap between repertoires, the number of shared unique clonotypes was divided by the size of the smaller repertoire. Three approaches were used to assess repertoire richness: RTK rarefaction, the Chao1 estimator, and Recon v2.1 estimates of unobserved clonotypes. TCRdb took over this immuneACCESS table, retaining in-frame rearrangements with V and J assigned. Such tables are incomplete; in checked studies, under half of the missing clones stem from an unresolved V gene, and the remainder is unexplained. V and J calls and clone size are those listed in that table; D and trimming were worked out from the DNA. The table for this sample lists hundreds of thousands of clones; around three quarters of them were counted only once. Around 13% of the sample belongs to the ten largest clones.

The donors were healthy, HIV-negative adults with no recently reported acute infections or vaccinations. Every donor was a Caucasian adult residing in Nashville, Tennessee, USA. In the unsorted samples, around 81 million PBMCs were counted, and genomic DNA was extracted using the QIAamp DNA Blood Mini kit. After blood collection by leukapheresis, PBMCs were isolated using Ficoll-Histopaque density gradient centrifugation and then cryopreserved in the vapor phase of liquid nitrogen. This clone was recorded a few times. Its specific antigen is unknown. No clone much larger than this one lies a single base away; base qualities are absent. At the DNA level, this CDR3 is encoded by other sequences in the same sample as well. Based on the germline V gene, the CDR1 and CDR2 sequences are MDHEN and SYDVKM. Trimming removed 6 bases from V and 0 bases from J, leaving 3 bases between the germline ends. From its cysteine to its phenylalanine, the CDR3 spans 12 amino acids. Only the CDR3 DNA stays, 36 bases, in frame from base 1.

Overall results and qualifications from the work: Pairwise subsampling indicated that sequencing depth was expected to affect the degree of clonotype sharing among donors. Sampling was restricted to blood, and TCR repertoires in tissue are likely to differ from TCR repertoires in blood. Because the study included a small number of donors, the genetic and exposure-history diversity represented was limited.

The TCR comes from a middle-aged woman in good health. Some clones in this sample may be carry-over from other donors' samples. The sample comprised PBMCs. The sequence joins TRBV28 to TRBJ1-5, with the D gene call left open. The CDR3 reads CASRGSNQPQHF. In nucleotides, the sequence is TGTGCCAGCAGAGGTAGCAATCAGCCCCAGCATTTT.